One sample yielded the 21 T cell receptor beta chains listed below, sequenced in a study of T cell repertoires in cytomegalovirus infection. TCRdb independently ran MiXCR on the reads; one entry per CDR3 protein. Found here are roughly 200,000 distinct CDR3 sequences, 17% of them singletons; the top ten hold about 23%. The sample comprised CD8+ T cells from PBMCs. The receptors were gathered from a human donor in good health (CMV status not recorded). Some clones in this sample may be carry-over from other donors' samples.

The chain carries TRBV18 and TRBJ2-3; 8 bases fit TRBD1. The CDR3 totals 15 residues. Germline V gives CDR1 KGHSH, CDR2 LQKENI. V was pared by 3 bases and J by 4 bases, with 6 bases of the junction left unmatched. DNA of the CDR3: TGTGCCAGCTCACCTGGGACAGGAATTCCAGATACGCAGTATTTT. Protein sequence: CASSPGTGIPDTQYF.

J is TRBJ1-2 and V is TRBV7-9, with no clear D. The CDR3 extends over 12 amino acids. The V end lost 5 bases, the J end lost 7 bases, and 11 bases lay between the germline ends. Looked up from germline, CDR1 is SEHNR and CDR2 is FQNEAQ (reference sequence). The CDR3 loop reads CASSPFDSGYTF. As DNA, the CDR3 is TGTGCCAGCAGCCCTTTCGACTCTGGCTACACCTTC.

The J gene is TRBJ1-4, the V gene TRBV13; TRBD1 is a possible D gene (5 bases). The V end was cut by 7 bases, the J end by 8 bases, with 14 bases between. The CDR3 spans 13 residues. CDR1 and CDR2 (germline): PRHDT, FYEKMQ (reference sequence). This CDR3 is CASTLGGGEKLFF. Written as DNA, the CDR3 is TGTGCCAGCACTCTCGGGGGAGGCGAAAAACTGTTTTTT.

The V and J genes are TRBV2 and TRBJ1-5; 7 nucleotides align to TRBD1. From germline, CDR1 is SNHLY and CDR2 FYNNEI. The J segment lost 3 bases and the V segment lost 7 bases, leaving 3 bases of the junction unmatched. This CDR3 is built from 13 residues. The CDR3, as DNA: TGTGCCAGCAAGGACAGGCTCAATCAGCCCCAGCATTTT. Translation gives CASKDRLNQPQHF.

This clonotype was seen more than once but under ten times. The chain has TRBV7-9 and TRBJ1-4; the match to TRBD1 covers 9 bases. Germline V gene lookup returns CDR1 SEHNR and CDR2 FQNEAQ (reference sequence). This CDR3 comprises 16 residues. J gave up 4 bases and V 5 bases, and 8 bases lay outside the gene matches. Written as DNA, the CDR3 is TGTGCCAGCAGCCCCCGGCGGACAGGGGATAATGAAAAACTGTTTTTT. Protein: CASSPRRTGDNEKLFF.

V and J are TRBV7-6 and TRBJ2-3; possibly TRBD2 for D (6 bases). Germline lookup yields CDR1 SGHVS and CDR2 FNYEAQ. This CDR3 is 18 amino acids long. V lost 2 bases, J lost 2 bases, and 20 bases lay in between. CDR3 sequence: CASSLSMNGGEDTDTQYF. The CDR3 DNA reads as TGTGCCAGCAGCTTATCAATGAATGGCGGGGAAGACACAGATACGCAGTATTTT.

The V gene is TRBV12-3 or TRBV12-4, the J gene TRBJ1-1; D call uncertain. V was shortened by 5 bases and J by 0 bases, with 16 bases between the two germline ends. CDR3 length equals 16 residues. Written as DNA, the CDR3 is TGTGCCAGCAGTACTTCCAAAGGAGTCATGAACACTGAAGCTTTCTTT. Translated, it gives CASSTSKGVMNTEAFF.

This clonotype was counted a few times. The CDR3 spells CASSLAWGNTEAFF. As DNA, the CDR3 is TGTGCCAGCAGTTTAGCATGGGGTAACACTGAAGCTTTCTTT. The V gene is TRBV27, the J gene TRBJ1-1; no clear D gene. Germline lookup yields CDR1 MNHEY and CDR2 SMNVEV (reference sequence). V was cut by 2 bases and J by 2 bases, with 9 bases left in between. This CDR3 is built from 14 residues.

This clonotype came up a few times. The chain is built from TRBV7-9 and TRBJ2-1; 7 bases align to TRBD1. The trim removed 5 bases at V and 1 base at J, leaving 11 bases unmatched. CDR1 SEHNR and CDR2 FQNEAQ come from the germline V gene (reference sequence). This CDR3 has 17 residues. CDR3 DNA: TGTGCCAGCAGCCCCCGCTCACAGGGGTGGTCCTACAATGAGCAGTTCTTC. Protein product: CASSPRSQGWSYNEQFF.

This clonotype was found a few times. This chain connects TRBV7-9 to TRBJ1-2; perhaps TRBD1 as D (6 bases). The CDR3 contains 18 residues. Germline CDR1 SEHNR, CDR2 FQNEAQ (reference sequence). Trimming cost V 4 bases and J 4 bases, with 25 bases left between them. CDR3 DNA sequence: TGTGCCAGCAGCTCCCCTCCGGGACACTCCTTAGGAAGCTATGGCTACACCTTC. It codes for CASSSPPGHSLGSYGYTF.

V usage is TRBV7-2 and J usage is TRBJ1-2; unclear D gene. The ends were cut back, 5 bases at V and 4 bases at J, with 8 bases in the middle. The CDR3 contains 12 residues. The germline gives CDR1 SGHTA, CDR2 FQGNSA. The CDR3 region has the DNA TGTGCCAGCAGCGCCGGGATCTATGGCTACACCTTC. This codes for CASSAGIYGYTF.

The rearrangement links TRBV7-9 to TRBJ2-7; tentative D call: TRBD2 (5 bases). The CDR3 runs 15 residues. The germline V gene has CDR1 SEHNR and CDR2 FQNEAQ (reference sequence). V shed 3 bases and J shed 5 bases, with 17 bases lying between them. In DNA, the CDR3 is TGTGCCAGCAGCTTGGATGGGAGCCCGAACCACGAGCAGTACTTC. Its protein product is CASSLDGSPNHEQYF.

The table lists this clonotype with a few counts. The CDR3 DNA follows: TGCGCCAGCAGCCAGGATACAGGGGGCTCCTACAATGAGCAGTTCTTC. Translating it yields CASSQDTGGSYNEQFF. The V gene is TRBV4-3, the J gene TRBJ2-1; TRBD1 matches 8 bases. The V and J ends lost 3 bases and 0 bases, in that order; junction bases with no gene match: 4. The CDR3 covers 16 residues. From germline, CDR1 is LGHNA and CDR2 YSLEER.

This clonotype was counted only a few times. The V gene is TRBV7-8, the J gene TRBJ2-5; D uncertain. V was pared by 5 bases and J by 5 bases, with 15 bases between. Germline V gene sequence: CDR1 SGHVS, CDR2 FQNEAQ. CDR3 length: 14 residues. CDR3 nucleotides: TGTGCCAGCAGCCGCTTAAGGCCTGAGGAGACCCAGTACTTC. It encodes CASSRLRPEETQYF.

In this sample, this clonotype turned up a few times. CDR3 in amino acids: CASSWPTRENTEAFF. The CDR3 DNA sequence: TGTGCCAGCAGCTGGCCGACAAGGGAGAACACTGAAGCTTTCTTT. This chain uses TRBV7-8 with TRBJ1-1; D is unclear. The CDR3 length is 15 residues. V lost 4 bases and J lost 1, with 13 bases in between. Germline CDR1 is SGHVS and CDR2 is FQNEAQ.

This CDR3 is CASSRHLKHNEQFF. Here the CDR3 DNA reads TGTGCCAGCAGCCGCCACTTGAAGCACAATGAGCAGTTCTTC. The rearrangement uses TRBV5-5 and TRBJ2-1; D not certain. Germline V gene data show CDR1 as SGHKS and CDR2 as YYEKEE (reference sequence). Trimming pared 4 bases from V and 5 bases from J, leaving 13 bases between. The CDR3 loop spans 14 amino acids.

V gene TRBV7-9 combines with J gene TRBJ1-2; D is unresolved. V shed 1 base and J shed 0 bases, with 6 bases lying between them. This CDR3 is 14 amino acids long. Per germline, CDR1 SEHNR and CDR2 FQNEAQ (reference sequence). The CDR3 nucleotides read TGTGCCAGCAGCTTAGATCCGCCTAACTATGGCTACACCTTC. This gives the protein CASSLDPPNYGYTF.

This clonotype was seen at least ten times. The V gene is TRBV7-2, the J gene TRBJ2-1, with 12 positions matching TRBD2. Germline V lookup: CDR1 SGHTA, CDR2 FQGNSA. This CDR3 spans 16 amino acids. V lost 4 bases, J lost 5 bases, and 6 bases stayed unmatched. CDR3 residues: CASSSALAGGHNEQFF. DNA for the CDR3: TGTGCCAGCAGCTCTGCACTAGCGGGGGGCCACAATGAGCAGTTCTTC.

The CDR3 nucleotides read TGTGCCAGCAGCTTAGGCCGGGAAAAATGGGATGAAAAACTGTTTTTT. Translated, it gives CASSLGREKWDEKLFF. The chain couples TRBV11-2 to TRBJ1-4; D is unclear. The CDR3 runs 16 residues. The V gene lost 1 base and the J gene lost 6 bases, with 15 bases spanning the gap. The germline CDR1 and CDR2 sequences are SGHAT and FQNNGV.

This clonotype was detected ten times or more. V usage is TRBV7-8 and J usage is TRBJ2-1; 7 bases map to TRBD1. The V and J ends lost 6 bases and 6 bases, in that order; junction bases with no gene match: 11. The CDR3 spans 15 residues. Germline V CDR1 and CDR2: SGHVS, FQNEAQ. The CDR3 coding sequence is TGTGCCAGCAGTCCGCCGGGACAGAAGGGCAATGAGCAGTTCTTC. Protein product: CASSPPGQKGNEQFF. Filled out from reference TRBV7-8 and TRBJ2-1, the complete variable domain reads GAGVSQSPRYKVAKRGQDVALRCDPISGHVSLFWYQQALGQGPEFLTYFQNEAQLDKSGLPSDRFFAERPEGSVSTLKIQRTQQEDSAVYLCASSPPGQKGNEQFFGPGTRLTVL.

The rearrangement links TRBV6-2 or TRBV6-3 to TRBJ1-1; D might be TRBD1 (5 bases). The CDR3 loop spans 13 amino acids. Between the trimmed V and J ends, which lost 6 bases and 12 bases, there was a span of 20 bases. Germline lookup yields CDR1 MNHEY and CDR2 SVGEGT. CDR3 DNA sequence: TGTGCCAGCAGAAGGCGTACTGGGGAGGGGCCTTTCTTT. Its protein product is CASRRRTGEGPFF.